A selection of T cell receptor beta chains follows, all from one sample in a study of T-cell memory formation after mild COVID-19. From the 5' RACE reads, TCRdb called clonotypes with MiXCR, one entry per CDR3 protein. The sample includes roughly 150,000 distinct CDR3 sequences, 14% seen only once; the top ten take 11% to 15%. Sequencing was done on a sample of PBMCs or a T cell subset sorted from them (not recorded which). These receptors were collected from an adult woman who had mild COVID-19 (a few samples of this study predate the infection). Cell type and time point are not known. The CDR3 runs from the conserved cysteine through the conserved F or W. Fields, in order: clone size, J gene, V gene, D gene, CDR3 protein, CDR3 DNA. D genes are given only for firm matches. A clone size is listed for some rows: how often the clone was seen (once, few, many), or a class if it is expanded.

-,TRBJ2-1,TRBV7-6,-,CASSPLGVYNEQFF,TGTGCCAGCAGCCCCCTGGGAGTCTACAATGAGCAGTTCTTC
-,TRBJ2-3,TRBV6-5,-,CASRSGQLSSTDTQYF,TGTGCCAGCAGGTCGGGACAACTATCCAGCACAGATACGCAGTATTTT
-,TRBJ2-1,TRBV11-2,TRBD2,CASRPPISGGARNEQFF,TGTGCCAGCAGACCACCGATCAGCGGGGGGGCACGGAATGAGCAGTTCTTC
many,TRBJ2-7,TRBV7-8,-,CASSLYSSPPGEQYF,TGTGCCAGCAGCCTCTACTCATCCCCCCCAGGGGAGCAGTACTTC
-,TRBJ1-2,TRBV6-5,-,CASSFGQFYGYTF,TGTGCCAGCAGTTTCGGACAGTTCTATGGCTACACCTTC
many,TRBJ2-7,TRBV2,-,CATATGLGFYEQYF,TGTGCCACCGCTACAGGGTTAGGGTTCTACGAGCAGTACTTC
many,TRBJ2-3,TRBV4-2,TRBD2,CASSQTLTSGGDTQYF,TGTGCCAGCAGCCAGACTTTGACTAGCGGAGGAGATACGCAGTATTTT
-,TRBJ2-1,TRBV5-6,TRBD2,CASSLRLAGGPRNEQFF,TGTGCCAGCAGCTTACGACTAGCGGGAGGGCCCCGCAATGAGCAGTTCTTC
few,TRBJ2-2,TRBV7-8,TRBD1,CASSLETGLDTGELFF,TGTGCCAGCAGCTTAGAGACAGGGTTGGACACCGGGGAGCTGTTTTTT
few,TRBJ2-2,TRBV20-1,-,CSAVRFGELFF,TGCAGTGCTGTCCGTTTCGGGGAGCTGTTTTTT
many,TRBJ2-7,TRBV15,TRBD2,CAKQHRAGDPYEQYF,TGTGCCAAACAGCATAGAGCGGGAGATCCCTACGAGCAGTACTTC
few,TRBJ2-7,TRBV29-1,-,CSVDRGPGNEQYF,TGCAGCGTTGACAGGGGTCCGGGTAACGAGCAGTACTTC
-,TRBJ2-3,TRBV5-5,TRBD1,CASSHGQGSTDTQYF,TGTGCCAGCAGCCATGGACAGGGGAGCACAGATACGCAGTATTTT
-,TRBJ2-3,TRBV5-1,TRBD2,CASSRAKTGGSGDTQYF,TGCGCCAGCAGCCGTGCCAAGACGGGCGGGAGTGGAGATACGCAGTATTTT
-,TRBJ2-7,TRBV4-1,-,CASSQDSADLRRQYF,TGCGCCAGCAGCCAAGACAGCGCCGACCTACGTCGGCAGTACTTC
few,TRBJ2-1,TRBV2,TRBD1,CASSGQGAGNEQFF,TGTGCCAGCAGCGGACAGGGGGCAGGCAATGAGCAGTTCTTC
-,TRBJ1-5,TRBV18,-,CASSPQGFDQPQHF,TGTGCCAGCTCACCGCAGGGCTTTGATCAGCCCCAGCATTTT
few,TRBJ1-1,TRBV29-1,-,CSALQRSEGLEAFF,TGCAGCGCCCTACAGCGGAGTGAGGGTCTTGAAGCTTTCTTT
-,TRBJ1-3,TRBV12-3/TRBV12-4,TRBD1,CASRTGQAIFSGNTIYF,TGTGCCAGCAGAACGGGACAGGCGATATTCTCTGGAAACACCATATATTTT
few,TRBJ2-7,TRBV7-2,-,CASSPWASSYEQYF,TGTGCCAGCAGCCCATGGGCGTCTTCCTACGAGCAGTACTTC
-,TRBJ2-1,TRBV6-4,TRBD2,CASSETSGGLNEQFF,TGTGCCAGCAGTGAGACTAGCGGGGGGCTTAATGAGCAGTTCTTC
few,TRBJ2-3,TRBV12-3/TRBV12-4,-,CASRTRTDTQYF,TGTGCCAGCAGGACACGCACAGATACGCAGTATTTT
many,TRBJ2-5,TRBV4-1,-,CASSPIGGGRQETQYF,TGCGCCAGCAGCCCGATAGGGGGGGGCCGCCAAGAGACCCAGTACTTC
-,TRBJ1-1,TRBV15,-,CATSREVGGQTEAFF,TGTGCCACCAGCAGAGAAGTCGGCGGCCAGACTGAAGCTTTCTTT
few,TRBJ2-7,TRBV5-1,TRBD1,CASSKAGTGLSYEQYF,TGCGCCAGCAGCAAGGCCGGGACAGGCCTCTCCTACGAGCAGTACTTC
-,TRBJ1-1,TRBV2,-,CAFHRGSEAFF,TGTGCCTTTCATAGGGGCAGCGAAGCTTTCTTT
few,TRBJ2-7,TRBV12-3/TRBV12-4,-,CASSFSARYYEQYF,TGTGCCAGCAGTTTCTCCGCTAGATACTACGAGCAGTACTTC
-,TRBJ2-3,TRBV12-1,-,CASSLGDRGGF,TGTGCCAGCAGCCTGGGAGACAGAGGTGGTTTT
-,TRBJ1-3,TRBV5-6,-,CASSAGALEGNTIYF,TGTGCCAGCAGCGCGGGGGCACTGGAGGGAAACACCATATATTTT
-,TRBJ2-7,TRBV18,-,CASSPYREVYEQYF,TGTGCCAGCTCACCATACAGGGAGGTTTACGAGCAGTACTTC
few,TRBJ2-3,TRBV13,TRBD2,CASSSPGTSDTDTQYF,TGTGCCAGCAGCTCCCCCGGGACTAGCGACACAGATACGCAGTATTTT
-,TRBJ1-2,TRBV6-5,TRBD1,CASSPIECGQASCGYTF,TGTGCCAGCAGTCCGATTGAGTGCGGACAGGCGTCGTGTGGCTACACCTTC
many,TRBJ2-3,TRBV9,-,CASSVQGTTSSTDTQYF,TGTGCCAGCAGCGTACAAGGTACGACCTCTAGCACAGATACGCAGTATTTT
-,TRBJ2-3,TRBV5-1,TRBD2,CASTPAGGPIDTQYF,TGCGCCAGCACCCCAGCGGGAGGGCCAATAGATACGCAGTATTTT
few,TRBJ1-6,TRBV7-6,-,CASSQGRARTYNSPLHF,TGTGCCAGCAGCCAGGGCAGGGCAAGGACATATAATTCACCCCTCCACTTT
-,TRBJ2-2,TRBV15,TRBD2,CATTTSGGPNTGELFF,TGTGCCACAACGACTAGCGGGGGACCGAACACCGGGGAGCTGTTTTTT
few,TRBJ2-7,TRBV19,TRBD2,CASRRSGISGEQYF,TGTGCCAGTAGAAGGAGCGGGATCTCCGGGGAGCAGTACTTC
few,TRBJ2-1,TRBV12-3/TRBV12-4,-,CASSNWAGVSYNEQFF,TGTGCCAGCAGTAACTGGGCGGGCGTATCCTACAATGAGCAGTTCTTC
many,TRBJ2-7,TRBV6-2/TRBV6-3,-,CASSPAGFGAYEQYF,TGTGCCAGCAGTCCGGCAGGGTTCGGCGCCTACGAGCAGTACTTC
few,TRBJ1-1,TRBV7-9,TRBD1,CASSLWLGRGLTEAFF,TGTGCCAGCAGCTTATGGTTGGGGAGGGGGCTCACTGAAGCTTTCTTT
once,TRBJ2-2,TRBV3-1,TRBD1,CASSADRGMFTGELFF,TGTGCCAGCAGCGCGGACAGGGGAATGTTCACCGGGGAGCTGTTTTTT
-,TRBJ2-5,TRBV5-1,TRBD2,CASSLESSGTWETQYF,TGCGCCAGCAGCTTGGAATCTAGCGGGACGTGGGAGACCCAGTACTTC
-,TRBJ2-2,TRBV6-5,-,CASSRPPTGELFF,TGTGCCAGCAGTCGGCCTCCGACCGGGGAGCTGTTTTTT
-,TRBJ1-1,TRBV6-4,-,CASRLNRGSNTEAFF,TGTGCCAGCAGGCTTAATAGGGGGTCGAACACTGAAGCTTTCTTT
-,TRBJ1-2,TRBV4-1,TRBD1,CASSQGTGVGGYTF,TGCGCCAGCAGCCAAGGGACAGGGGTCGGGGGCTACACCTTC
-,TRBJ2-7,TRBV4-3,TRBD1,CASSQVGTDRGEQYF,TGCGCCAGCAGCCAGGTCGGTACCGACAGGGGCGAGCAGTACTTC
-,TRBJ2-1,TRBV6-5,-,CASSYWGGANEQFF,TGTGCCAGCAGTTACTGGGGGGGGGCAAATGAGCAGTTCTTC
-,TRBJ2-5,TRBV12-3/TRBV12-4,-,CASSRGQETQYF,TGTGCCAGCAGCCGGGGCCAAGAGACCCAGTACTTC
once,TRBJ2-2,TRBV7-2,TRBD2,CASSPGTSPGELFF,TGTGCCAGCAGCCCGGGGACTAGCCCGGGGGAGCTGTTTTTT